Reported below is one T cell receptor (beta chain). The data were taken from a study of patients and donors after allogeneic stem cell transplantation. TCRdb recomputed calls from the RT-PCR reads with MiXCR, one row per CDR3 protein. The table has 110,000 or so distinct CDR3 sequences, about a third seen once. The material sequenced was blood, either unsorted or a sorted T cell fraction (not recorded which). This TCR was sampled from a human donor who was either an allogeneic HSCT recipient or a stem cell or donor lymphocyte infusion donor (not recorded which). It is not recorded whose cells these are; they may come from a transplant donor.

The CDR3 here is CASSLRPGQGSNEQFF. CDR3 coding DNA: TGTGCCAGCAGCTTACGGCCCGGACAGGGGTCCAATGAGCAGTTCTTC. This chain uses TRBV7-6 with TRBJ2-1; 9 nucleotides agree with TRBD1. The CDR3 covers 16 residues. CDR1 and CDR2 from the germline V gene are SGHVS and FNYEAQ. Trimming took 2 bases from V and 6 from J; bases not matched to a gene: 8.